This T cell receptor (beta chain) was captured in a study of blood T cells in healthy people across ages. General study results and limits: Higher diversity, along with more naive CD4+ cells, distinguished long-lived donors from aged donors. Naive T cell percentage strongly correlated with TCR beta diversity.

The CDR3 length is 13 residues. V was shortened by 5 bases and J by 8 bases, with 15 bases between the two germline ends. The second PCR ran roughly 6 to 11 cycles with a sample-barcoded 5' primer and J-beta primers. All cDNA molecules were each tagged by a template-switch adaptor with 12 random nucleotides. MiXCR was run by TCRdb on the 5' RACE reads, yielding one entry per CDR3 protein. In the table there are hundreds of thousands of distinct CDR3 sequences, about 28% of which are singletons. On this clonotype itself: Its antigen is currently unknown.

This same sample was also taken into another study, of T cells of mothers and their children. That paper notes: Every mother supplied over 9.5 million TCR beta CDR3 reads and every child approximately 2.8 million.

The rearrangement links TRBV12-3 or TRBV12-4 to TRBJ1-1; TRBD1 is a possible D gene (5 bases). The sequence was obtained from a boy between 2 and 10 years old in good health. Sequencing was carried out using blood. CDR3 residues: CASSRGTANEAFF. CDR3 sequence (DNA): TGTGCCAGCAGTAGGGGCACAGCGAACGAAGCTTTCTTT.